This passage covers 29 T cell receptor beta chains from one sample sequenced in a study of blood T cell repertoires in COVID-19. Generated by immunoSEQ multiplex PCR, the TCRdb table keeps only in-frame clones and is missing some. The sample includes about 290,000 clones, 89% of them seen just once. The sequencing sample was made of PBMCs or T cells enriched from blood (not recorded which). These receptor sequences come from a woman aged 40 to 50 who had recovered from COVID-19.

The CDR3: CASSLVQNNEQFF. CDR3 nucleotide sequence: TGCGCCAGCAGCTTGGTCCAGAACAATGAGCAGTTCTTC. V is TRBV5-1 and J is TRBJ2-1, with no clear D. Trimming stripped 0 bases from V and 5 bases from J, with 6 bases between. The CDR3 extends over 13 amino acids. Germline loops: CDR1 SGHRS, CDR2 YFSETQ.

The genes are TRBV5-1 and TRBJ2-7; 9 bases map to TRBD1. The germline CDR1 and CDR2 sequences are SGHRS and YFSETQ. V shed 4 bases, J shed 5 bases, and the junction held 4 bases outside the gene matches. This CDR3 spans 13 amino acids. CDR3 sequence: CASSRDRVDEQYF. The CDR3 DNA is TGCGCCAGCAGCAGGGACAGGGTGGACGAGCAGTACTTC.

The chain combines TRBV3-1 (or the pseudogene TRBV3-2) with TRBJ1-2, with TRBD1 identical over 8 bases. Germline V gene lookup returns CDR1 LGHDT and CDR2 YNNKEL (reference sequence). CDR3 length: 14 residues. Trimming at V came to 8 bases and at J to 5 bases, leaving 10 bases not matched to a gene. The DNA of the CDR3 is TGTGCCAGCTCCGCTAGTAACAGGGGGTATGGCTACACCTTC. It yields the protein CASSASNRGYGYTF.

This clone was seen a single time. The chain carries TRBV30 and TRBJ1-6, with TRBD1 identical over 7 bases. The CDR3 is 14 amino acids. The V segment lost 1 base and the J segment 7 bases; nucleotides outside the gene matches: 4. CDR1 is GTSNPN and CDR2 is SVGIG in the germline V gene (reference sequence). The CDR3 region is CAWSEGQKNSPLHF. CDR3 in DNA: TGTGCCTGGAGTGAGGGACAGAAAAATTCACCCCTCCACTTT.

The rearrangement links TRBV12-3 or TRBV12-4 to TRBJ2-1; D is ambiguous. The CDR3 is 12 amino acids. The germline V and J ends were trimmed by 4 bases and 4 bases, with 5 bases remaining between them. Here the CDR3 DNA reads TGTGCCAGCAGTTACAAATACAATGAGCAGTTCTTC. It yields the protein CASSYKYNEQFF.

J is TRBJ1-5 and V is TRBV19; TRBD1 aligns across 10 bases. Germline V gives CDR1 LNHDA, CDR2 SQIVND (reference sequence). The CDR3 totals 16 residues. V dropped 5 bases and J dropped 4; count of bases not matched to a gene: 8. For the CDR3, the DNA is TGTGCCAGTAGTTTCCTTCGGGACAGGGGAAATCAGCCCCAGCATTTT. Protein: CASSFLRDRGNQPQHF.

The genes are TRBV4-1 and TRBJ2-7, with D possibly TRBD1 on 6 matching bases. This CDR3 has 13 amino acids. CDR1 and CDR2 from the germline V gene are MGHRA and YSYEKL. Trimming stripped 4 bases from V and 1 base from J, with 8 bases between. For the CDR3, the DNA is TGCGCCAGCAGCCGGACAGTATCCTACGAGCAGTACTTC. Protein sequence: CASSRTVSYEQYF.

This clone was picked up one time. The chain joins TRBV11-3 to TRBJ2-2; TRBD1 is a possible D gene (5 bases). The V and J ends lost 2 bases and 1 base respectively, with 5 bases between them. Germline assignment: CDR1 SGHNT and CDR2 YENEEA. This CDR3 spans 14 amino acids. The CDR3 DNA sequence: TGTGCCAGCAGCTTAAGGGGGAACACCGGGGAGCTGTTTTTT. It encodes CASSLRGNTGELFF. Full variable domain (remainder filled in from reference TRBV11-3 and TRBJ2-2): EAGVVQSPRYKIIEKKQPVAFWCNPISGHNTLYWYLQNLGQGPELLIRYENEEAVDDSQLPKDRFSAERLKGVDSTLKIQPAELGDSAVYLCASSLRGNTGELFFGEGSRLTVL.

This clone was seen a single time. The V and J genes are TRBV7-8 and TRBJ2-7; possibly TRBD2 for D (6 bases). The germline V gene encodes CDR1 SGHVS and CDR2 FQNEAQ. The CDR3 consists of 14 residues. Trimming shortened V by 2 bases and J by 9 bases, and 17 bases separated the two germline ends. DNA of the CDR3: TGTGCCAGCAGCTTAAAAATACTAGCTGCGGGGCAGTACTTC. Amino acids: CASSLKILAAGQYF.

The chain combines TRBV9 with TRBJ2-5, with 9 positions matching TRBD1. The CDR3 is 14 amino acids. V was clipped by 4 bases and J by 4 bases; unmatched bases: 5. Per the germline V gene, CDR1 is SGDLS and CDR2 is YYNGEE. CDR3 in DNA: TGTGCCAGCAGCTTAACAGGGGGCCTAGAGACCCAGTACTTC. This gives the protein CASSLTGGLETQYF.

This clone was detected only once. The chain joins TRBV18 to TRBJ1-2; D is perhaps TRBD1 (6 bases). Per germline, CDR1 KGHSH and CDR2 LQKENI. Between the trimmed V and J ends, which lost 5 bases and 8 bases, there was a span of 15 bases. CDR3 length: 13 amino acids. In DNA form, the CDR3 reads TGTGCCAGCTCAGAAGACATCCAGGGGGGCTACACCTTC. Its protein is CASSEDIQGGYTF.

V gene TRBV5-5 combines with J gene TRBJ2-3; D remains unclear. Germline V lookup: CDR1 SGHKS, CDR2 YYEKEE (reference sequence). V was clipped by 2 bases and J by 4 bases, with 17 bases between them. The CDR3 covers 16 residues. CDR3 residues: CASSFLDGATSDTQYF. The CDR3 DNA follows: TGTGCCAGCAGCTTCCTTGATGGAGCCACCTCAGATACGCAGTATTTT.

This clone was seen just once. The genes are TRBV18 and TRBJ2-1; perhaps TRBD2 as D (5 bases). This CDR3 has 15 residues. In germline, CDR1 is KGHSH, CDR2 LQKENI. V lost 2 bases to trimming and J lost 12 bases, with 20 bases between them. The chain's CDR3 is CASSPIGDLAWLQFF. CDR3 coding DNA: TGTGCCAGCTCACCAATAGGCGATCTAGCATGGTTGCAGTTCTTC.

This chain links TRBV18 with TRBJ2-5; D is ambiguous. The V end was cut by 4 bases, the J end by 5 bases, with 11 bases between. The CDR3 contains 13 residues. Germline CDR1 is KGHSH and CDR2 is LQKENI. The CDR3 sequence is CASSQTTTETQYF. CDR3 DNA: TGTGCCAGCTCACAAACTACGACCGAGACCCAGTACTTC.

This clone was detected only a few times. V gene TRBV4-2 combines with J gene TRBJ1-2, with 10 bases that match TRBD1. CDR1 LGHNA and CDR2 YNFKEQ come from the germline V gene. With V trimmed by 5 bases and J by 4 bases, 1 base remained unmatched. The CDR3 runs 13 residues. The CDR3 nucleotides are TGTGCCAGCAGCGGGGACAGGGGCTATGGCTACACCTTC. This translates into CASSGDRGYGYTF.

The J gene is TRBJ1-3, the V gene TRBV7-2; D uncertain. V was clipped by 0 bases and J by 1 base, with 4 bases between them. This CDR3 region has 14 residues. CDR1 SGHTA and CDR2 FQGNSA come from the germline V gene. The CDR3 region is CASSLAGSGNTIYF. The CDR3 nucleotides are TGTGCCAGCAGCTTAGCCGGGTCTGGAAACACCATATATTTT. Drawing the rest from reference TRBV7-2 and TRBJ1-3, the complete variable domain is GAGVSQSPSNKVTEKGKDVELRCDPISGHTALYWYRQSLGQGLEFLIYFQGNSAPDKSGLPSDRFSAERTGGSVSTLTIQRTQQEDSAVYLCASSLAGSGNTIYFGEGSWLTVV.

The chain recombines TRBV18 with TRBJ1-1, with a weak D call TRBD1 (6 bases). The CDR3 is 14 residues long. Germline assignment: CDR1 KGHSH and CDR2 LQKENI. Trimming pared 2 bases from V and 5 bases from J, leaving 12 bases between. CDR3 coding DNA: TGTGCCAGCTCACCAGGACAGACCTTAACTGAAGCTTTCTTT. As protein: CASSPGQTLTEAFF.

CDR3 sequence reads: CASSSGTVNTGELFF. The DNA for the CDR3 is TGTGCCAGCAGCTCGGGGACAGTAAACACCGGGGAGCTGTTTTTT. The V gene is TRBV7-2, the J gene TRBJ2-2; 7 bases are shared with TRBD1. The germline V gene has CDR1 SGHTA and CDR2 FQGNSA. The ends lost 4 bases at V and 2 bases at J; junction bases unmatched: 4. The CDR3 loop spans 15 amino acids.

This chain joins TRBV30 and TRBJ1-2; possible D gene TRBD1, 6 bases. Germline loops: CDR1 GTSNPN, CDR2 SVGIG (reference sequence). The CDR3 spans 16 residues. The V and J ends lost 2 bases and 8 bases respectively, with 24 bases between them. CDR3 region: CAWSLAPWGRIGGYTF. Written as DNA, the CDR3 is TGTGCCTGGAGTTTAGCCCCGTGGGGGCGAATCGGCGGCTACACCTTC.

The chain carries TRBV4-1 and TRBJ2-1; D may be TRBD1 (5 bases). V dropped 0 bases and J dropped 0 bases, with 9 bases sitting between them. This CDR3 contains 16 residues. Germline loops: CDR1 MGHRA, CDR2 YSYEKL. The CDR3 bases are TGCGCCAGCAGCCAAGATCCGGACAACTCCTACAATGAGCAGTTCTTC. Translated, it gives CASSQDPDNSYNEQFF.

This clone occurred once. The rearrangement links TRBV5-1 to TRBJ2-3; TRBD2 matches 9 bases. Germline V lookup: CDR1 SGHRS, CDR2 YFSETQ. The CDR3 sequence is 15 residues long. Trimming cost V 0 bases and J 3 bases; bases outside gene matches: 2. The chain's CDR3 is CASSLDGLATDTQYF. The CDR3 nucleotides are TGCGCCAGCAGCTTGGATGGACTAGCGACAGATACGCAGTATTTT.

Only one count was recorded for this clone. V and J are TRBV9 and TRBJ1-5; maybe TRBD1 (6 bases). V was trimmed by 3 bases and J by 4 bases, leaving 8 bases between them. This CDR3 has 13 amino acids. Looked up from germline, CDR1 is SGDLS and CDR2 is YYNGEE. The chain's CDR3 is CASSADRNQPQHF. The CDR3 region has the DNA TGTGCCAGCAGCGCGGACAGAAATCAGCCCCAGCATTTT.

The CDR3 reads CASRGSGRSNEQFF. In nucleotides, the CDR3 is TGTGCCAGCAGGGGTAGCGGGAGATCCAATGAGCAGTTCTTC. V usage is TRBV7-9 and J usage is TRBJ2-1; 9 bases line up with TRBD2. In germline, CDR1 is SEHNR, CDR2 FQNEAQ (reference sequence). Trimming took 6 bases from V and 6 from J; bases not matched to a gene: 6. The CDR3 has 14 residues.

A single count supports this clone. The V gene is TRBV2, the J gene TRBJ1-6; TRBD1 agrees at 7 bases. CDR1 and CDR2 from the germline V gene are SNHLY and FYNNEI. After removal of 0 bases from V and 10 bases from J, the junction contained 6 bases not matched to a gene. CDR3 length: 15 residues. The CDR3 DNA is TGTGCCAGCAGTGAAGCGCTCAGGGGGAGGTCACCCCTCCACTTT. The encoded protein is CASSEALRGRSPLHF.

The chain is built from TRBV7-6 and TRBJ1-4; D perhaps matches TRBD1 (5 bases). Trimming took off 1 base at V and 1 base at J, with 16 bases between the two ends. The CDR3 is made up of 18 amino acids. The germline gives CDR1 SGHVS, CDR2 FNYEAQ. The CDR3 spells CASSLVNRGWRTNEKLFF. CDR3 sequence (DNA): TGTGCCAGCAGCTTAGTAAATCGGGGGTGGAGAACTAATGAAAAACTGTTTTTT.

CDR3 nucleotide sequence: TGTGCCAGCGTCAGCTGGCAGGGAAACTCTGGAAACACCATATATTTT. Its protein product is CASVSWQGNSGNTIYF. V gene TRBV2 combines with J gene TRBJ1-3; a possible D gene is TRBD1 (5 bases). Trimming pared 8 bases from V and 0 bases from J, leaving 17 bases between. Germline V lookup: CDR1 SNHLY, CDR2 FYNNEI. The CDR3 is made up of 16 amino acids.

The rearrangement uses TRBV7-9 and TRBJ1-2, with 7 nucleotides matching TRBD1. J lost 6 bases, V lost 5 bases, and 6 bases had no gene match. The CDR3 covers 13 residues. Germline V CDR1 and CDR2: SEHNR, FQNEAQ (reference sequence). CDR3: CASSRDRDNGYTF. The CDR3 region has the DNA TGTGCCAGCAGCAGGGACAGAGATAATGGCTACACCTTC.

This chain links TRBV29-1 with TRBJ2-7; tentative D call: TRBD2 (5 bases). Trimming stripped 4 bases from V and 4 bases from J, with 14 bases between. The CDR3 extends over 13 amino acids. The V gene's germline CDR1 is SQVTM and CDR2 ANQGSEA. The CDR3 region is CSVGPPGRYEQYF. CDR3 in DNA: TGCAGCGTTGGGCCCCCGGGAAGGTACGAGCAGTACTTC.

This chain connects TRBV5-6 to TRBJ2-3, with 7 bases matching TRBD1. This CDR3 spans 15 amino acids. V dropped 3 bases and J dropped 5; count of bases not matched to a gene: 9. Per the germline V gene, CDR1 is SGHDT and CDR2 is YYEEEE. Here the CDR3 reads CASSSLTGSGDTQYF. The CDR3, as DNA: TGTGCCAGCAGCTCTTTGACAGGGAGTGGAGATACGCAGTATTTT.